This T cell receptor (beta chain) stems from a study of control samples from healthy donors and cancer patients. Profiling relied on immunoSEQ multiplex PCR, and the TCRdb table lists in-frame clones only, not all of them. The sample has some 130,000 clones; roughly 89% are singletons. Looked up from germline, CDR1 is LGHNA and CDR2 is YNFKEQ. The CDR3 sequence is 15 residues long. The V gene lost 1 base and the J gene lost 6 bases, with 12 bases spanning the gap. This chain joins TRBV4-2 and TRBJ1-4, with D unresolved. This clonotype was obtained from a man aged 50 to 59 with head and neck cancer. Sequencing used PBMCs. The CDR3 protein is CASSQVRLSDEKLFF. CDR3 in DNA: TGTGCCAGCAGCCAAGTACGTCTCTCTGATGAAAAACTGTTTTTT.